This passage covers 20 T cell receptor beta chains from one sample sequenced in a study of blood T cell repertoires in COVID-19. Sequencing was performed with immunoSEQ multiplex PCR; in TCRdb, only in-frame clones are kept and a portion is missing. The sample consists of under 250,000 clones, 65% to 85% of them appearing once. Sequences were obtained from peripheral blood. These receptors all come from a man between 45 and 60 years old with active or convalescent COVID-19.

The chain carries TRBV6-2 or TRBV6-3 and TRBJ2-1; 10 bases match TRBD2. The CDR3 sequence is 14 residues long. Germline CDR1 is MNHEY and CDR2 is SVGEGT. Trimming at V came to 3 bases and at J to 9 bases, leaving 5 bases not matched to a gene. In DNA, the CDR3 is TGTGCCAGCAGTTATTTGACTAGCGGGTCTGAGCAGTTCTTC. Protein: CASSYLTSGSEQFF.

The chain is built from TRBV10-3 and TRBJ2-3; 9 bases are shared with TRBD1. The J segment lost 2 bases and the V segment lost 3 bases, leaving 3 bases of the junction unmatched. The CDR3 runs 15 residues. CDR1 ENHRY and CDR2 SYGVKD come from the germline V gene. DNA for the CDR3: TGTGCCATCAGTGAAGGACAGGGGCCCACAGATACGCAGTATTTT. Translated: CAISEGQGPTDTQYF.

The chain couples TRBV6-5 to TRBJ1-5; a possible D gene is TRBD1 (6 bases). The CDR3 totals 15 residues. Per germline, CDR1 MNHEY and CDR2 SVGAGI. Trimming removed 10 bases from V and 0 bases from J, with 16 bases in between. CDR3 in amino acids: CATGQGRNSNQPQHF. The CDR3 nucleotides are TGTGCCACCGGCCAGGGGCGGAATAGCAATCAGCCCCAGCATTTT.

The chain joins TRBV19 to TRBJ2-1; 11 bases are a match to TRBD2. This CDR3 comprises 20 residues. Germline trimming cut 10 bases from V and 7 bases from J; bases unmatched to any gene: 27. Germline V gene data show CDR1 as LNHDA and CDR2 as SQIVND (reference sequence). The CDR3 sequence: CAISPSGTGSSGGPGNEQFF. The CDR3 DNA reads as TGTGCCATTAGCCCTTCCGGGACAGGGTCTAGCGGGGGGCCGGGGAATGAGCAGTTCTTC.

This chain links TRBV4-2 with TRBJ1-5; 8 bases are shared with TRBD1. Germline trimming cut 0 bases from V and 5 bases from J; bases unmatched to any gene: 9. This CDR3 has 17 amino acids. Germline V CDR1 and CDR2: LGHNA, YNFKEQ. The CDR3 DNA sequence: TGTGCCAGCAGCCAAGATCTCCAGGGGGCATACGATCAGCCCCAGCATTTT. This codes for CASSQDLQGAYDQPQHF.

This chain uses TRBV15 with TRBJ2-7, with D tentatively TRBD2 (5 bases). The CDR3 totals 11 residues. Germline CDR1 is LNHNV and CDR2 is YYDKDF (reference sequence). Trimming left V 5 bases short and J 12 bases short, with 14 bases between. The CDR3, as DNA: TGTGCCACCAGCCCTGGGAGAGCGGTGTACTTC. The encoded protein is CATSPGRAVYF.

The chain joins TRBV7-9 to TRBJ2-1, with 7 bases aligning to TRBD1. Germline CDR1 is SEHNR and CDR2 is FQNEAQ (reference sequence). The CDR3 has 16 residues. The V gene end was trimmed by 5 bases and the J gene end by 7 bases; junction bases not matched to a gene: 14. In DNA, the CDR3 is TGTGCCAGCAGCATGACTTTTTCAGGGGGAGCGAATGAGCAGTTCTTC. It encodes CASSMTFSGGANEQFF.

The chain combines TRBV5-1 with TRBJ2-3; unclear D gene. V dropped 0 bases and J dropped 0 bases, with 11 bases sitting between them. From germline, CDR1 is SGHRS and CDR2 YFSETQ. This CDR3 comprises 16 residues. As DNA, the CDR3 is TGCGCCAGCAGCTTGGGAACCTTAACTAGCACAGATACGCAGTATTTT. The encoded protein is CASSLGTLTSTDTQYF.

This clone was seen a handful of times. V is TRBV2 and J is TRBJ1-3, with D perhaps matching TRBD1 (6 bases). This CDR3 region has 12 residues. Looked up from germline, CDR1 is SNHLY and CDR2 is FYNNEI. Trimming shortened V by 6 bases and J by 4 bases, and 7 bases separated the two germline ends. CDR3 sequence: CASRDRGNTIYF. The CDR3 DNA reads as TGTGCCAGCAGAGACAGGGGAAACACCATATATTTT.

V gene TRBV3-1 (or the pseudogene TRBV3-2) combines with J gene TRBJ1-3; possibly TRBD1 for D (6 bases). Trimming removed 4 bases from V and 1 base from J, with 8 bases in between. CDR1 and CDR2 (germline): LGHDT, YNNKEL (reference sequence). This CDR3 is built from 14 residues. The CDR3, as DNA: TGTGCCAGCAGCCTCACAGGGTCTGGAAACACCATATATTTT. This gives the protein CASSLTGSGNTIYF.

The V and J genes are TRBV10-3 and TRBJ1-2; perhaps TRBD1 as D (5 bases). Germline loops: CDR1 ENHRY, CDR2 SYGVKD. This CDR3 spans 12 amino acids. V was trimmed by 2 bases and J by 13 bases, leaving 14 bases between them. The CDR3 DNA is TGTGCCATCAGTGAGGGGGACTTAGGTTGCACCTTC. Its protein is CAISEGDLGCTF.

The chain is built from TRBV2 and TRBJ1-1; D not resolved. Trimming removed 5 bases from V and 6 bases from J, with 19 bases in between. CDR1 SNHLY and CDR2 FYNNEI come from the germline V gene. The CDR3 runs to 15 residues. CDR3 sequence (DNA): TGTGCCAGCAGTCCCGGGTCTCGACGGGTCGCTGAAGCTTTCTTT. Translated, it gives CASSPGSRRVAEAFF. The variable domain in full, completed from reference TRBV2 and TRBJ1-1, reads EPEVTQTPSHQVTQMGQEVILRCVPISNHLYFYWYRQILGQKVEFLVSFYNNEISEKSEIFDDQFSVERPDGSNFTLKIRSTKLEDSAMYFCASSPGSRRVAEAFFGQGTRLTVV.

The J gene is TRBJ2-1, the V gene TRBV5-1; TRBD2 aligns across 8 bases. Germline V gives CDR1 SGHRS, CDR2 YFSETQ. V trimming: 6 bases; J trimming: 8 bases; junction bases outside the gene matches: 7. The CDR3 has 13 amino acids. The CDR3: CASNRAGVDEQFF. The CDR3 DNA is TGCGCCAGCAATCGAGCGGGGGTTGATGAGCAGTTCTTC.

In its sample, this clone was seen a few times. CDR3 in DNA: TGTGCCAGCAGTTTTATAAGGGGGACCGGGGAGCTGTTTTTT. Its protein is CASSFIRGTGELFF. This sequence joins TRBV28 and TRBJ2-2; maybe TRBD1 (6 bases). This CDR3 has 14 amino acids. The germline CDR1 and CDR2 sequences are MDHEN and SYDVKM. The ends were cut back, 3 bases at V and 5 bases at J, with 10 bases in the middle.

CDR3 amino acids: CASSAGRLGEQYF. The CDR3, as DNA: TGTGCCAGCAGTGCGGGTCGCCTGGGCGAGCAGTACTTC. The chain employs TRBV2 and TRBJ2-7; no definite D call. The V gene lost 4 bases and the J gene lost 6 bases, with 13 bases spanning the gap. The CDR3 covers 13 residues. CDR1 SNHLY and CDR2 FYNNEI come from the germline V gene.

The gene calls are TRBV6-2 or TRBV6-3 and TRBJ2-1; D is unresolved. The germline CDR1 and CDR2 sequences are MNHEY and SVGEGT. Trimming took off 3 bases at V and 7 bases at J, with 4 bases between the two ends. This CDR3 has 11 residues. CDR3 DNA sequence: TGTGCCAGCAGTTATCAGAATGAGCAGTTCTTC. This codes for CASSYQNEQFF.

The chain combines TRBV7-8 with TRBJ2-3; 8 bases match TRBD1. CDR3 length equals 15 residues. Germline-derived CDR1 and CDR2 are SGHVS and FQNEAQ. V lost 5 bases, J lost 1 base, and 5 bases stayed unmatched. The CDR3 DNA follows: TGTGCCAGCAGCCTCTCGACAGGGGGCACAGATACGCAGTATTTT. Protein sequence: CASSLSTGGTDTQYF.

The chain employs TRBV2 and TRBJ2-7; no clear D gene. Germline V gene data show CDR1 as SNHLY and CDR2 as FYNNEI. Deletions cut 8 bases from V and 0 bases from J, with 11 bases between. The CDR3 totals 13 residues. Here the CDR3 DNA reads TGTGCCAGCTCGAGGCAGAGCTCCTACGAGCAGTACTTC. Amino acids: CASSRQSSYEQYF.

The chain uses TRBV30 and TRBJ1-2; 8 nucleotides align to TRBD1. The CDR3 covers 11 residues. The germline V gene encodes CDR1 GTSNPN and CDR2 SVGIG (reference sequence). After removal of 4 bases from V and 9 bases from J, the junction contained 4 bases not matched to a gene. CDR3 coding DNA: TGTGCCTGGAAACAGGGGGATCGCTACACCTTC. Its protein is CAWKQGDRYTF. Full variable domain (outside the CDR3, taken from reference TRBV30 and TRBJ1-2): SQTIHQWPATLVQPVGSPLSLECTVEGTSNPNLYWYRQAAGRGLQLLFYSVGIGQISSEVPQNLSASRPQDRQFILSSKKLLLSDSGFYLCAWKQGDRYTFGSGTRLTVV.

There are a few counts of this clone. This chain links TRBV4-3 with TRBJ1-4; possible D gene TRBD1, 6 bases. Germline V gene lookup returns CDR1 LGHNA and CDR2 YSLEER. Trimming removed 0 bases from V and 5 bases from J, with 16 bases in between. This CDR3 contains 17 residues. The CDR3 loop is CASSQEPVTGQNEKLFF. Here the CDR3 DNA reads TGCGCCAGCAGCCAAGAGCCGGTAACAGGGCAAAATGAAAAACTGTTTTTT.